These 10 T cell receptor beta chains were all obtained from the same sample, sequenced in a study of blood T cell repertoires in COVID-19. Sequencing used immunoSEQ multiplex PCR; TCRdb keeps in-frame clones, though not all of them. Of under 250,000 clones listed, 65% to 90% are singletons. Sequencing used peripheral blood. The receptors shown here come from a woman in her 70s with COVID-19, enrolled during active disease.

The V and J genes are TRBV3-1 (or the pseudogene TRBV3-2) and TRBJ2-7, with 10 bases identical to TRBD1. The germline V gene has CDR1 LGHDT and CDR2 YNNKEL (reference sequence). The CDR3 extends over 15 amino acids. J lost 6 bases, V lost 4 bases, and 9 bases had no gene match. The CDR3 DNA reads as TGTGCCAGCAGCCCCACCGGGACAGGGGAGTTCGAGCAGTACTTC. Translating it yields CASSPTGTGEFEQYF.

This clone was observed a single time. The chain combines TRBV5-5 with TRBJ1-5; 7 bases map to TRBD1. Germline CDR1 reads SGHKS; CDR2 reads YYEKEE (reference sequence). The trim removed 0 bases at V and 3 bases at J, leaving 6 bases unmatched. The CDR3 consists of 16 residues. The chain's CDR3 is CASSLGQGVFNQPQHF. For the CDR3, the DNA is TGTGCCAGCAGCTTGGGGCAGGGGGTCTTCAATCAGCCCCAGCATTTT. Full variable domain (remainder filled in from reference TRBV5-5 and TRBJ1-5): DAGVTQSPTHLIKTRGQQVTLRCSPISGHKSVSWYQQVLGQGPQFIFQYYEKEERGRGNFPDRFSARQFPNYSSELNVNALLLGDSALYLCASSLGQGVFNQPQHFGDGTRLSIL.

The J gene is TRBJ1-2, the V gene TRBV4-1; a weak D match, TRBD1 (5 bases). Germline V gives CDR1 MGHRA, CDR2 YSYEKL. Deletions cut 0 bases from V and 4 bases from J, with 12 bases between. This CDR3 region has 15 residues. The CDR3 coding sequence is TGCGCCAGCAGCCAAGAGGGGCTGGGTCCCTATGGCTACACCTTC. It yields the protein CASSQEGLGPYGYTF.

The V and J genes are TRBV3-1 (or the pseudogene TRBV3-2) and TRBJ1-2, with 7 bases fitting TRBD1. The CDR3 is made up of 13 amino acids. V gave up 9 bases and J gave up 5 bases; unmatched junction bases: 9. Per the germline V gene, CDR1 is LGHDT and CDR2 is YNNKEL (reference sequence). In nucleotides, the CDR3 is TGTGCCAGTTCCCGGGACAGACCATATGGCTACACCTTC. Translating it yields CASSRDRPYGYTF.

This clone was counted once. This sequence joins TRBV18 and TRBJ1-2; no clear D gene. The germline V gene has CDR1 KGHSH and CDR2 LQKENI. CDR3 length: 17 residues. The V gene lost 6 bases and the J gene lost 1 base, with 21 bases spanning the gap. Here the CDR3 reads CASSLQPGRASNYGYTF. The DNA of the CDR3 is TGTGCCAGCTCCCTACAACCCGGGAGAGCCAGTAACTATGGCTACACCTTC.

This clone was detected only a few times. This rearrangement joins TRBV19 to TRBJ1-2; 7 bases align to TRBD1. The germline V gene has CDR1 LNHDA and CDR2 SQIVND (reference sequence). There are 12 residues in the CDR3. After removal of 6 bases from V and 5 bases from J, the junction contained 3 bases not matched to a gene. For the CDR3, the DNA is TGTGCCAGTAGCTGGGACAGTTATGGCTACACCTTC. Translated, it gives CASSWDSYGYTF.

J is TRBJ1-2 and V is TRBV6-2 or TRBV6-3; 7 bases are shared with TRBD1. V was pared by 6 bases and J by 3 bases, with 4 bases of the junction left unmatched. Germline CDR1 reads MNHEY; CDR2 reads SVGEGT. The CDR3 consists of 13 residues. The CDR3: CASSRTGDYGYTF. For the CDR3, the DNA is TGTGCCAGCAGCCGTACAGGGGACTATGGCTACACCTTC.

The chain links TRBV7-3 to TRBJ2-6; 7 nucleotides agree with TRBD1. Germline CDR1 SGHTA, CDR2 FQGTGA. The CDR3 runs 16 residues. The ends lost 6 bases at V and 2 bases at J; junction bases unmatched: 7. Written as DNA, the CDR3 is TGTGCCAGCAGTCCACAGGGGACGGCTGGGGCCAACGTCCTGACTTTC. It yields the protein CASSPQGTAGANVLTF.

V gene TRBV2 combines with J gene TRBJ2-2; TRBD1 aligns across 8 bases. The V gene's germline CDR1 is SNHLY and CDR2 FYNNEI. The CDR3 runs 17 residues. The J segment lost 6 bases and the V segment lost 4 bases, leaving 13 bases of the junction unmatched. The CDR3 spells CASSGGVGRGQAGELFF. The CDR3 DNA sequence: TGTGCCAGCAGTGGAGGTGTCGGCAGGGGGCAGGCCGGGGAGCTGTTTTTT.

With respect to this clone: One end of the junction does not line up with germline, which may come from a read error. The chain joins TRBV30 to TRBJ2-7; 11 bases agree with TRBD1. Germline CDR1 GTSNPN, CDR2 SVGIG (reference sequence). The CDR3 is made up of 11 amino acids. CDR3 residues: CAWSIGQGANF. The DNA for the CDR3 is TGTGCCTGGAGTATAGGACAGGGGGCAAACTTC.